This TCR beta chain is from a study of T-cell memory formation after mild COVID-19. Study summary: For the most part, TCR clusters were specific to one donor.

Constant-segment primers served in 5'RACE that generated TCR alpha and TCR beta cDNA libraries bearing sample barcodes and UMIs. TCRdb called the 5' RACE reads again in MiXCR, with one record for every CDR3 protein. The sample records 300,000 to 400,000 distinct CDR3 sequences, 15% to 20% being singletons. Study-level findings and limits: SARS-CoV-2 specificity of second-wave clones peaking day 37 was unconfirmed. Some responding clones appeared in pre-infection memory, suggesting cross-reactive memory joined.

J was trimmed by 5 bases and V by 6 bases; bases with no gene match: 10. The germline V gene has CDR1 MNHEY and CDR2 SMNVEV (reference sequence). This CDR3 has 14 amino acids. Notes on this clonotype: What it binds is unknown.

V is TRBV27 and J is TRBJ2-7; 7 bases line up with TRBD1. The receptor's source is a man aged 18 to 30 who had mild COVID-19 (a few samples of this study predate the infection). Cell type and time point are not known. Sequencing was performed on PBMCs or a T cell subset sorted from them (not recorded which). The CDR3 spells CASSRKTGTDEQYV. The CDR3 nucleotides are TGTGCCAGCAGCCGTAAGACCGGGACAGACGAGCAGTACGTC.